This passage covers 4 T cell receptor beta chains from one sample sequenced in a study of cytomegalovirus exposure and HLA in healthy donors. Primers: 60 Vbeta forward and 13 Jbeta reverse. The method was immunoSEQ multiplex PCR; TCRdb's version includes in-frame clones alone and lacks a portion of them. The table records 160,000 or so clones, roughly 79% of them present only once. The specimen sequenced was PBMCs. These receptors were collected from a man between 18 and 29 years old in good health and CMV-seropositive.

V is TRBV14 and J is TRBJ2-1; D is uncertain. This CDR3 is built from 14 residues. The germline CDR1 and CDR2 sequences are SGHDN and FVKESK. The germline V and J ends were trimmed by 4 bases and 2 bases, with 9 bases remaining between them. This CDR3 is CASSRAGPYNEQFF. Written as DNA, the CDR3 is TGTGCCAGCAGCCGGGCAGGTCCCTACAATGAGCAGTTCTTC.

V is TRBV27 and J is TRBJ2-2, with D possibly TRBD1 on 6 matching bases. The germline V and J ends were trimmed by 3 bases and 7 bases, with 9 bases remaining between them. The CDR3 length is 13 residues. Germline CDR1 and CDR2: MNHEY and SMNVEV (reference sequence). The CDR3 DNA reads as TGTGCCAGCAGTTTTGGGGGCTTCGGGGAGCTGTTTTTT. This sequence encodes CASSFGGFGELFF.

The CDR3 nucleotides are TGCGCCAGCAGCGTGACTAGCGGGAGTTCTATCGGGGAGCTGTTTTTT. This gives the protein CASSVTSGSSIGELFF. The chain carries TRBV5-1 and TRBJ2-2; 12 bases fit TRBD2. The CDR3 has 16 residues. Germline CDR1 and CDR2: SGHRS and YFSETQ. Trimming cost V 4 bases and J 7 bases; bases outside gene matches: 8.

The chain is built from TRBV10-3 and TRBJ1-1; D is undetermined. V lost 0 bases and J 4 bases, leaving 12 bases between the germline ends. CDR3 length: 15 residues. In germline, CDR1 is ENHRY, CDR2 SYGVKD. The chain's CDR3 is CAISESGSSLTEAFF. CDR3 bases: TGTGCCATCAGTGAGTCGGGCAGTTCGCTCACTGAAGCTTTCTTT.